The 5 T cell receptor beta chains below come from one sample, sequenced in a study of blood T cells in healthy people across ages. Through a sample-barcoded 5' primer and a J-beta primer mix, a second PCR was run for roughly 6 to 11 cycles. In TCRdb, the 5' RACE reads were re-called with MiXCR into one record per CDR3 protein. Of under 1,000,000 distinct CDR3 sequences listed, 35% to 40% are singletons. Sequenced input: blood. Receptor source: a man younger than 35 in good health.

The chain recombines TRBV10-3 with TRBJ1-2, with no clear D. The germline V and J ends were trimmed by 11 bases and 7 bases, with 20 bases remaining between them. The CDR3 contains 13 residues. Per the germline V gene, CDR1 is ENHRY and CDR2 is SYGVKD. The CDR3 nucleotides read TGTGCCTCCCTTAATAAAACAGCTCGTGGCTACACCTTC. It translates to CASLNKTARGYTF.

V is TRBV12-3 or TRBV12-4 and J is TRBJ2-7, with a possible D match to TRBD1 (5 bases). Trimming cost V 3 bases and J 2 bases, with 11 bases left between them. This CDR3 is 14 amino acids long. The CDR3 coding sequence is TGTGCCAGCAGTTTCCCCCTCAGGGCCTACGAGCAGTACTTC. Encoded protein: CASSFPLRAYEQYF.

The chain carries TRBV4-1 and TRBJ2-7; D tentatively fits TRBD1 or TRBD2 (5 bases each). CDR3 length: 14 residues. CDR1 is MGHRA and CDR2 is YSYEKL in the germline V gene. Trimming took off 10 bases at V and 3 bases at J, with 19 bases between the two ends. Here the CDR3 DNA reads TGCGCCATCCCAAACCGGGACGGAGTCTACGAGCAGTACTTC. Its protein is CAIPNRDGVYEQYF.

This clonotype was found a few times. The CDR3 nucleotides are TGTGCCATCAGTGTCGAGAGCGGGGATACGCAGTATTTT. Translation: CAISVESGDTQYF. This sequence joins TRBV10-3 and TRBJ2-3; possible D gene TRBD2, 6 bases. The germline V and J ends were trimmed by 4 bases and 6 bases, with 11 bases remaining between them. This CDR3 is built from 13 residues. Germline V gene lookup returns CDR1 ENHRY and CDR2 SYGVKD.

The rearrangement uses TRBV7-2 and TRBJ1-6, with D uncertain. Deletions cut 5 bases from V and 0 bases from J, with 14 bases between. This CDR3 region has 17 residues. Germline V gives CDR1 SGHTA, CDR2 FQGNSA. The CDR3 bases are TGTGCCAGCAGCCCGAGGTGGGGAAGCTCCTATAATTCACCCCTCCACTTT. Amino acids: CASSPRWGSSYNSPLHF.